This T cell receptor (beta chain) emerged from a study of T cells in Graves' hyperthyroidism and ophthalmopathy (dated by TCRdb to between 2019 and 2020). With respect to the entire study: Peripheral blood was sampled at the time of initial diagnosis, prior to any treatment. TCR V-J signatures able to tell the groups apart were searched for in a discovery cohort of 90 to 100 patients, of whom over 40 had Graves' ophthalmopathy and some 60 had stable Graves' hyperthyroidism. An independent validation cohort of around 19 hyperthyroidism patients and approximately 16 patients who later progressed to ophthalmopathy tested prospective prediction of ophthalmopathy. The roughly 90 discovery patients were divided at random into training and test sets in a 7:3 ratio. Following sampling, methimazole starting at 30 mg daily was given to hyperthyroidism patients, and high-dose intravenous methylprednisolone was given to ophthalmopathy patients. Thyroid tissue and blood T-cell repertoires from more than 5 Graves' hyperthyroidism patients were also compared in the study. TCR Vbeta CDR3 sequencing of roughly 140 peripheral blood samples (43 ophthalmopathy, 70 to 85 hyperthyroidism and some 17 progressor patients) is reported in the paper. Study-wide conclusions, independent of this receptor: Most expanded thyroid clonotypes (frequency above 0.001) were also found in blood, which suggests that blood repertoires may mirror thyroid immune responses. A model built on a 13 V-J signature distinguished ophthalmopathy from stable hyperthyroidism, reaching approximately 89% sensitivity and around 82% specificity in cross-validation and 80%/75% in testing. No statistical method was used to fix the sample size in advance, and group allocation was not hidden from the investigators. During validation, the model predicted progression to ophthalmopathy a median of around six months ahead of onset, with almost 71% sensitivity and almost 75% specificity.

The table lists this clonotype with many counts. The antigen it recognizes is unknown. Per-base qualities were not stored, and no clone one base away is much larger. Amplification of TCR beta CDR3 regions was carried out from RNA transcripts. The first round of RT-PCR for the TCR CDR3 was performed with the HTBI primer set and the Qiagen OneStep RT-PCR kit. Libraries were constructed in a second round of multiplex PCR, after which size selection and purification were performed. Sequencing of the libraries was done on an Illumina HiSeq2000 using paired-end 100 bp reads. Concerning the study's data processing: SOAPnuke was used to process the raw data, removing reads that contained adapters or uncalled bases, had a mean Phred below 15, or lacked an exact match to the constant primer or identifier. COPE v1.2.5 was used to merge high-quality paired reads, and clonotypes were defined as unique nucleotide sequences. MiTCR v1.1 was used to align the clonotypes against IMGT TRBV, TRBD and TRBJ reference segments. Analysis was restricted to V-J combinations with a frequency above 0.0001, which covered roughly 99% of repertoires. A TCS score was defined as the ratio between F50 (clonal expansion) and ExV (chaos), using BLOSUM62-based TCRdist between CDR3 peptides within each V-J. Welch's t-statistics and random forest reduced fewer than 550 V-J features to some 14, which were used in a naive Bayes classifier (R e1071). TCRdb cleaned the public reads at Q25 with fastp, built clones with MiXCR and kept in-frame beta chains. Each record represents a unique CDR3 protein, reported with the most common genes and DNA among its rows. Clone size and V and J calls follow TCRdb, not the original study. Recorded for this sample are about 320,000 distinct CDR3 sequences; roughly 17% of them occurred a single time. The biggest ten clones account for around 34% of the sample.

Stable Graves' hyperthyroidism was defined as the absence of progression to ophthalmopathy over 18 months of follow-up. The hyperthyroidism patients were between 18 and 65 years old and newly diagnosed, with a disease duration of less than 2 months. Patients with uncontrolled infections, other autoimmune diseases, pregnancy or lactation were excluded. Diagnoses were based on clinical symptoms, serum thyroxine and TRAb, thyroid ultrasound and orbital computed tomography. Ficoll-Paque density gradient centrifugation was used to isolate PBMCs from around 10 ml of fresh peripheral blood. Total RNA was extracted with Trizol reagent, and quality was checked on an Agilent 2100 Bioanalyzer. Sequenced sample: blood. The sequence was obtained from a man aged 30 to 45 with Graves' hyperthyroidism.

The sequence in DNA is TGTGCCAGCAGCCTACGGACAGGGCAGGCTGGCGAGACCCAGTACTTC. Translated, it reads CASSLRTGQAGETQYF. The sequence links TRBV14 to TRBJ2-5; 8 of the junction bases match TRBD1. For CDR1 and CDR2, the germline V gene lists SGHDN and FVKESK. Trimming takes 4 bases off V and 5 bases off J; junction bases not matched to a gene: 12. From the cysteine through the phenylalanine, the CDR3 covers 16 amino acids. CDR3 DNA is the only sequence kept; it has 48 bases, read in frame from the first base.